The sample holds a few counts of the clone carrying this T cell receptor (beta chain). Via MiXCR, TCRdb re-called the RACE reads, giving one row per CDR3 protein. The sample has 120,000 or so distinct CDR3 sequences, approximately 10% seen once; the top ten hold around 2.5%. This sample was taken from a study of human T cells and chemical hapten exposure. Noted time point: patch test 3, about 24 weeks after DPC sensitization. Treatment given: therapeutic diphenylcyclopropenone sensitization with weekly scalp DPC. With 5 bases removed from V and 6 bases from J, the gap between germline ends came to 10 bases. Germline V gene lookup returns CDR1 SEHNR and CDR2 FQNEAQ (reference sequence). The CDR3 has 13 amino acids.

The gene calls are TRBV7-9 and TRBJ2-2; no clear D. The receptor was isolated from a woman aged 45 to 65 with alopecia areata. Some clones in this sample may be carry-over from other donors' samples. Source: whole blood, taken in connection with sensitization to the hapten diphenylcyclopropenone (DPC). This CDR3 reads CASSLSPSGELFF. For the CDR3, the DNA is TGTGCCAGCAGCCTTTCTCCGTCCGGGGAGCTGTTTTTT.